This section outlines one T cell receptor beta chain sequence together with its context. The antigen this receptor binds is unknown. No much larger clone is present one base from it, and per-base qualities are unavailable. These data are taken from a study of blood T cell repertoires in COVID-19 (dated by TCRdb to 2018 to 2020). About the full investigation: The collaborator samples originated in the United States, Italy and Spain and spanned the acute and convalescent phases of COVID-19. The prospective study material was composed of cDNA or gDNA derived from T cells, B-cell-depleted T cells, or PBMCs. The dataset comprised deeply sampled blood TCRbeta repertoires from subjects exposed to, actively infected with, or recovered from COVID-19. The repertoires were released in a freely available public database meant as a resource for research on the immune response to SARS-CoV-2. Samples came from the ongoing ImmuneRACE study (first 160 participants) plus 1,254 subjects from 6 global collaborators. A de-identified subject ID, COVID-19 status, age in years and sex were almost always included in the sample metadata. Where HLA class I and class II types were available, the types were taken from metadata supplied by the sample provider, not from assay-based typing.

The cysteine opens and the phenylalanine closes a CDR3 of 12 amino acids. This entry keeps only the CDR3 DNA: 36 bases, framed from base 1. CDR1 GTSNPN and CDR2 SVGIG are derived from the germline V gene (reference sequence). V is trimmed back by 5 bases and J by 4 bases, and the junction contains 0 bases that no gene match accounts for. Summary of the overall study and its limitations: How much clinical and demographic metadata was included differed by source and by participant, and the metadata was provided uncurated.

Each collaborating institution followed its own protocols to collect whole blood in K2EDTA tubes. For TCRbeta analysis, collaborator samples were shipped as frozen whole blood, as isolated PBMCs, or as DNA extracted from either sample type. TCRbeta CDR3 regions were amplified from genomic DNA using the immunoSEQ Assay, a bias-controlled multiplex PCR. Under the source paper's analysis protocol: The number of nucleated cells in each sample was estimated from the amplification of reference gene primers within the assay. To quantify the absolute abundance of each unique TCRbeta CDR3 rearrangement, sequence reads were collapsed and filtered. For each sample, productive Simpson clonality was calculated as the square root of Simpson's diversity index across productive rearrangements. Entries here come from immuneACCESS through TCRdb and include only in-frame sequences with V and J called. Some clones fail to appear in such tables; in the studies checked, an unresolved V gene covers under half of the shortfall, and the cause of the remainder is unknown. For V, J and clone size, that table is used; D and trimming come from the DNA. For this sample there are about 100,000 clones; more than 70% appear just once. Of the sample, under 5.5% is held by the ten largest clones.

The chain links TRBV30 with TRBJ1-2; 11 middle bases align to TRBD1. The sequenced sample was peripheral blood. The clonotype comes from a man aged 40-49 years with active or convalescent COVID-19. The DNA is as follows: TGTGCCTGGGGGACAGGGGGCTATGGCTACACCTTC. Its amino acids are CAWGTGGYGYTF. Reference TRBV30 and TRBJ1-2 genes cover what lies past the CDR3, so the full variable domain is SQTIHQWPATLVQPVGSPLSLECTVEGTSNPNLYWYRQAAGRGLQLLFYSVGIGQISSEVPQNLSASRPQDRQFILSSKKLLLSDSGFYLCAWGTGGYGYTFGSGTRLTVV.